The 8 T cell receptor beta chains in this list originate from one sample, sequenced in a study of T cell responses to AZD1222 COVID-19 vaccine (dated by TCRdb to the early 2020s). What the time point label conveys for this sample: about 28 days (+/-7) after the second vaccine dose. The method behind the library was the immunoSEQ multiplex PCR assay. TCRdb provides this immuneACCESS table in a form limited to in-frame rearrangements. Some clones are lacking; in checked studies, under half of them reflect an unresolved V gene, and why the rest are absent is not known. The sample table contains more than 110,000 clones; only one count was recorded for 88% of them. In total, the top ten clones hold over 3% of the sample. Specimen: peripheral blood, collected 28 days after the second AZD1222 dose. Source of these receptors: an adult who received the AZD1222 COVID-19 vaccine.

The CDR3 DNA reads TGTGCCAGCAGCTTTCTTCAGGGGGCTCAGGATGGCTACACCTTC. Protein sequence: CASSFLQGAQDGYTF. The chain joins TRBV7-9 to TRBJ1-2; 8 bases are a match to TRBD1. The CDR3 is 15 amino acids. V shed 3 bases, J shed 6 bases, and the junction held 9 bases outside the gene matches. Per germline, CDR1 SEHNR and CDR2 FQNEAQ (reference sequence).

J is TRBJ2-2 and V is TRBV7-6; possibly TRBD1 for D (6 bases). In germline, CDR1 is SGHVS, CDR2 FNYEAQ. The CDR3 extends over 19 amino acids. With 5 bases removed from V and 0 bases from J, the gap between germline ends came to 22 bases. The CDR3 loop reads CASSPWGQNSLPNTGELFF. The CDR3 DNA reads TGTGCCAGCAGCCCCTGGGGGCAGAACTCCCTTCCGAACACCGGGGAGCTGTTTTTT.

The chain combines TRBV23-1 with TRBJ2-3; 8 nucleotides line up with TRBD1. TRBV23-1 is filed as an ORF, its function uncertain. CDR3 size: 16 residues. Losses at the gene ends were 2 bases for V and 2 bases for J; bases not matched to a gene: 6. CDR3 nucleotide sequence: TGCGCCAGCAGTCAAGGACAGGGAGTGGACACAGATACGCAGTATTTT. Protein product: CASSQGQGVDTDTQYF.

The V call is TRBV20-1, the J call TRBJ2-1; D unclear. The germline V gene encodes CDR1 DFQATT and CDR2 SNEGSKA (reference sequence). Trimming cost V 6 bases and J 6 bases, with 9 bases left between them. This CDR3 spans 11 amino acids. The CDR3, as DNA: TGCAGTGCGGCGACCAGCAATGAGCAGTTCTTC. Its translation: CSAATSNEQFF.

This clone was seen a single time. The V and J genes are TRBV3-1 (or the pseudogene TRBV3-2) and TRBJ1-4; a possible D gene is TRBD1 (5 bases). The CDR3 contains 12 residues. With 8 bases removed from V and 10 bases from J, the gap between germline ends came to 14 bases. Germline V CDR1 and CDR2: LGHDT, YNNKEL (reference sequence). The DNA of the CDR3 is TGTGCCAGCCGTTTTACCGGGGGAAAACTGTTTTTT. Translation gives CASRFTGGKLFF.

V is TRBV7-3 and J is TRBJ2-3; D might be TRBD1 (6 bases). CDR3 length: 15 amino acids. Germline CDR1 reads SGHTA; CDR2 reads FQGTGA. V was cut by 5 bases and J by 1 base, with 13 bases left in between. The CDR3 DNA is TGTGCCAGCAGCCCACAGGGATTGGGCACAGATACGCAGTATTTT. Its translation: CASSPQGLGTDTQYF.

V is TRBV20-1 and J is TRBJ1-1; D gene ambiguous. V was clipped by 4 bases and J by 4 bases, with 7 bases between them. Germline CDR1 reads DFQATT; CDR2 reads SNEGSKA (reference sequence). The CDR3 is 11 amino acids. The CDR3 sequence is CSAIGGTEAFF. DNA of the CDR3: TGCAGTGCTATCGGTGGCACTGAAGCTTTCTTT.

This clone was observed once. The chain carries TRBV28 and TRBJ2-4; possible D gene TRBD1, 6 bases. Germline V gene data show CDR1 as MDHEN and CDR2 as SYDVKM. With 5 bases removed from V and 0 bases from J, the gap between germline ends came to 14 bases. This CDR3 contains 16 residues. The CDR3 sequence: CASSQPGTIAKNIQYF. For the CDR3, the DNA is TGTGCCAGCAGTCAGCCCGGGACAATAGCCAAAAACATTCAGTACTTC.